What follows are 5 T cell receptor beta chains derived from one specimen sequenced in a study of shared clonotypes between healthy human individuals. As defined, naive CD8 cells were CD45RO-negative and positively selected for CCR7, with terminally differentiated effector memory CD45RA+ cells excluded. Assay: immunoSEQ multiplex PCR; the TCRdb copy retains only in-frame clones and omits some. The data contain about 820,000 clones, approximately 92% of them singletons. Sample: naive CD8+ T cells sorted from blood. Every receptor here comes from a man aged 25 to 40 in good health.

The rearrangement links TRBV7-9 to TRBJ2-1; 11 bases match TRBD2. This CDR3 spans 17 amino acids. Looked up from germline, CDR1 is SEHNR and CDR2 is FQNEAQ (reference sequence). V trimming: 6 bases; J trimming: 7 bases; junction bases outside the gene matches: 14. CDR3 residues: CASSPPLSLAGGNEQFF. DNA of the CDR3: TGTGCCAGCAGTCCCCCCTTGTCTCTAGCGGGGGGTAATGAGCAGTTCTTC.

The chain carries TRBV27 and TRBJ1-2; TRBD1 agrees at 8 bases. V trimming: 4 bases; J trimming: 8 bases; junction bases outside the gene matches: 3. The germline CDR1 and CDR2 sequences are MNHEY and SMNVEV (reference sequence). The CDR3 contains 12 residues. CDR3 sequence reads: CASSSGQGGYTF. In DNA form, the CDR3 reads TGTGCCAGCAGTTCCGGACAGGGCGGCTACACCTTC.

This clone was counted a single time. The chain recombines TRBV30 with TRBJ2-7; possibly TRBD2 for D (5 bases). CDR1 and CDR2 (germline): GTSNPN, SVGIG (reference sequence). The CDR3 consists of 14 residues. V gave up 0 bases and J gave up 0 bases, with 9 bases separating them. In DNA, the CDR3 is TGTGCCTGGAGTGTGATAGGGAGCTCCTACGAGCAGTACTTC. Translated: CAWSVIGSSYEQYF.

The rearrangement uses TRBV7-9 and TRBJ1-4; TRBD1 matches at 8 bases. The trim removed 1 base at V and 10 bases at J, leaving 11 bases unmatched. Germline V gene sequence: CDR1 SEHNR, CDR2 FQNEAQ (reference sequence). CDR3 length: 16 amino acids. The CDR3 bases are TGTGCCAGCAGCTTAGGATGGTCAGGGGGCGCGAGAAAACTGTTTTTT. Its protein is CASSLGWSGGARKLFF. The full variable domain, with the rest looked up from reference TRBV7-9 and TRBJ1-4, is DTGVSQNPRHKITKRGQNVTFRCDPISEHNRLYWYRQTLGQGPEFLTYFQNEAQLEKSRLLSDRFSAERPKGSFSTLEIQRTEQGDSAMYLCASSLGWSGGARKLFFGSGTQLSVL.

The rearrangement joins TRBV7-9 to TRBJ2-7; weak D call: TRBD1 (6 bases). The CDR3 has 15 residues. From germline, CDR1 is SEHNR and CDR2 FQNEAQ (reference sequence). The V and J ends lost 4 bases and 0 bases respectively, with 13 bases between them. The DNA of the CDR3 is TGTGCCAGCAGCTCCCGGGACAACCCCTCCTACGAGCAGTACTTC. This translates into CASSSRDNPSYEQYF.